The 6 T cell receptor beta chains given below trace back to one sample, sequenced in a study of T cell repertoires in cytomegalovirus infection. These receptors are not linked to any known antigen. From the reads, TCRdb called clonotypes with MiXCR, one entry per CDR3 protein. The sample lists 340,000 or so distinct CDR3 sequences, more than 20% occurring once. The sample consisted of cultured PBMCs, taken from culture after CMV antigen stimulation. The origin of the receptors is a human donor in good health (CMV status not recorded). Some clones in this sample may be carry-over from other donors' samples.

Only a few counts were recorded for this clonotype. This chain uses TRBV5-1 with TRBJ2-2; 9 bases align to TRBD2. With 8 bases clipped from V and 2 bases from J, the junction kept 4 bases outside the gene matches. The germline gives CDR1 SGHRS, CDR2 YFSETQ. This CDR3 comprises 14 residues. Here the CDR3 reads CASLTSGNTGELFF. The CDR3 DNA reads as TGCGCCAGTCTGACTAGCGGAAACACCGGGGAGCTGTTTTTT.

A remark on this clonotype: A much larger clonotype is one base distant, so this may be a read error. No conserved phenylalanine or tryptophan is present at the end of the CDR3, so a read error is the likely explanation. V usage is TRBV6-5 and J usage is TRBJ2-2; 7 nucleotides match TRBD2. The V gene end was trimmed by 5 bases and the J gene end by 2 bases; junction bases not matched to a gene: 14. The CDR3 totals 18 residues. The germline V gene has CDR1 MNHEY and CDR2 SVGAGI. The CDR3 DNA follows: TGTGCCAGCAGTCGACCTCTCCGTGGGAGGGTTAACACCGGGGAGCTGTTTCTT. It translates to CASSRPLRGRVNTGELFL.

This clonotype was detected only a few times. The genes are TRBV20-1 and TRBJ2-1, with 8 bases that match TRBD1. V was pared by 6 bases and J by 0 bases, with 10 bases of the junction left unmatched. The CDR3 spans 16 residues. From germline, CDR1 is DFQATT and CDR2 SNEGSKA (reference sequence). CDR3 nucleotide sequence: TGCAGTGCCACCGGGACAGGCGCTAGCTCCTACAATGAGCAGTTCTTC. Residues: CSATGTGASSYNEQFF.

This clonotype came up many times. V and J are TRBV24-1 and TRBJ2-1; TRBD2 might be the D (6 bases). This CDR3 contains 14 residues. CDR1 and CDR2 from the germline V gene are KGHDR and SFDVKD. Trimming pared 3 bases from V and 8 bases from J, leaving 13 bases between. The CDR3 DNA follows: TGTGCCACCAGTGATAGAGCGGGTGGCGATGAGCAGTTCTTC. This gives the protein CATSDRAGGDEQFF.

In this sample, this clonotype turned up a few times. J is TRBJ2-3 and V is TRBV6-2 or TRBV6-3, with D unclear. This CDR3 spans 16 amino acids. CDR1 MNHEY and CDR2 SVGEGT come from the germline V gene. Trimming left V 2 bases short and J 2 bases short, with 14 bases between. The CDR3 bases are TGTGCCAGCAGTTACGTGGAATCCTCATTCACAGATACGCAGTATTTT. It is translated as CASSYVESSFTDTQYF.

This clonotype showed up just a few times. This chain links TRBV6-1 with TRBJ1-2; perhaps TRBD1 as D (6 bases). CDR3 length: 16 amino acids. Trimming removed 5 bases at V and 0 bases at J, with 16 bases between. Germline V CDR1 and CDR2: MNHNS, SASEGT. The CDR3 nucleotides read TGTGCCAGCAGTCCTTCCGGGGGGCTACCTAACTATGGCTACACCTTC. Translating gives CASSPSGGLPNYGYTF.